This TCR beta chain emerged from a study of tumor and adjacent non-tumor tissue in lung cancer. Study details: Stage I to III disease affected ten to eleven men and roughly five women aged about 31 to 85.

The template was RNA from unsorted bulk tissue. Chemotherapy-naive patients with new lung cancer underwent thoracic surgery in China, August–November 2014. Study observations and caveats: Higher tumor TCR diversity was associated with shorter survival.

This clonotype was seen at least ten times. Its antigen is as yet unknown. The library came from three nested PCR rounds adapted from ARM-PCR protocols. Via MiXCR, TCRdb re-called the multiplex PCR reads, giving one row per CDR3 protein. The table has about 93,000 distinct CDR3 sequences, about 67% seen once; the top ten hold around 19%. This CDR3 has 14 residues. Trimming cost V 8 bases and J 3 bases, with 14 bases left between them. The source of this sequence is a man aged 60 to 75 with non-small cell lung cancer. The chain links TRBV12-3 or TRBV12-4 to TRBJ2-1; D not resolved. The sample was lung tumor tissue. CDR3 residues: CASAFWQFYNEQFF. As DNA, the CDR3 is TGTGCCAGCGCTTTCTGGCAATTCTACAATGAGCAGTTCTTC.